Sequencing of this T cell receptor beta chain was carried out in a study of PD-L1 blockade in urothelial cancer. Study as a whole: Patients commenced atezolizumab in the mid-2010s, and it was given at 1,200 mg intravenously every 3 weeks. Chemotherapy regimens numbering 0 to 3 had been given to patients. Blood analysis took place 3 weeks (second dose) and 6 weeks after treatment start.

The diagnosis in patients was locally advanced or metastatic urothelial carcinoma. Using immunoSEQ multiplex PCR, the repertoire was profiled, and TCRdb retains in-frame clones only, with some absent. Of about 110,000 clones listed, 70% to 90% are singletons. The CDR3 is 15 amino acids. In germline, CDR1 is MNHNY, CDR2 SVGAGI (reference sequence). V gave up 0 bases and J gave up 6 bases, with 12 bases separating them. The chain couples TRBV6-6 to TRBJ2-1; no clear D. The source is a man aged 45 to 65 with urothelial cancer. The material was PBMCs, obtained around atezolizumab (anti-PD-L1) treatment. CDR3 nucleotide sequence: TGTGCCAGCAGTTACTCGCCGTCTCCCGGCAATGAGCAGTTCTTC. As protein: CASSYSPSPGNEQFF.